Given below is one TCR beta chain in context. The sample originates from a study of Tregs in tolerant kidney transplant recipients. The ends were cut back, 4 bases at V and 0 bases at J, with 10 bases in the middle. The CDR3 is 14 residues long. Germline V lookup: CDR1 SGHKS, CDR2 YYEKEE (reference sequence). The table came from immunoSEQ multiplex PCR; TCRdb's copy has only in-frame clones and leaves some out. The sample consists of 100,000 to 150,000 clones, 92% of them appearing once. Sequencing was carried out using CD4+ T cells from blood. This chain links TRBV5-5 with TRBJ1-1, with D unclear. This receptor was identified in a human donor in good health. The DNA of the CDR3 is TGTGCCAGCAGCGTTGGTAGGGTGAACACTGAAGCTTTCTTT. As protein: CASSVGRVNTEAFF.